The sequence of this T cell receptor (beta chain) was determined in a study of blood T cell repertoires in COVID-19. Cohorts were determined from participant-reported clinical history. Authors' analysis steps: Reference gene primer amplification yielded estimated nucleated cell counts. The method was immunoSEQ multiplex PCR; TCRdb's version includes in-frame clones alone and lacks a portion of them. That table gives V, J and clone size, and the DNA gave D and trimming. The sample contains 350,000 or so clones, 88% of which appear only once. The sequence derives from a woman between 25 and 40 years old who had been exposed to COVID-19. The sequenced sample was PBMCs or T cells enriched from blood (not recorded which).

The DNA for the CDR3 is TGTGCCAGCAGCTTTTATTCGAACACCGGGGAGCTGTTTTTT. It yields the protein CASSFYSNTGELFF. This chain connects TRBV7-3 to TRBJ2-2; D ambiguous. CDR1 and CDR2 from the germline V gene are SGHTA and FQGTGA. The ends were cut back, 3 bases at V and 0 bases at J, with 5 bases in the middle. The CDR3 loop spans 14 amino acids.